This T cell receptor (beta chain) stems from a study of a mutant IDH1 vaccine in newly diagnosed glioma (dated by TCRdb to the early 2020s). General notes on the study: The roughly 33 treated patients were 62.5% male and roughly 40% female, with a mean age of around 40 years. Prior to enrollment, patients had been given standard therapy consisting of radiotherapy alone, temozolomide alone, or radiochemotherapy with temozolomide, with the combination given to most patients. Six visits were used for peripheral blood collection: V03 (baseline), V05, V07, V10, V12 and V13. Longitudinal TCRB deep sequencing was performed for roughly 25 treated patients wherever samples were available for exploratory analyses. Results and caveats for the whole study, not just this receptor: It was noted by the authors that analyses of patient blood samples could not be reproduced owing to sample limitations. Changes in the top peripheral T cell clonotypes picked up by TCRB sequencing did not appear to be linked to pseudoprogression. Vaccine-induced immune responses across multiple MHC alleles were detected in 90% to 95% of patients. Availability determined which PBMC samples were chosen for TCRB deep sequencing.

The protocol used for the library was the immunoSEQ multiplex PCR assay. Following the manufacturer's protocol, the hsTCRB Kit was used to amplify rearranged TCR beta chain sequences. An Illumina MiSeq was used to sequence the TCRB libraries. The paper's data handling went like this. Demultiplexing, trimming and gene mapping were performed with the kit vendor's proprietary platform. Imported from immuneACCESS, the table was reduced by TCRdb to in-frame sequences with V and J called. These copies leave out some clones; in studies compared against another copy, an unresolved V gene accounts for under half, and the cause of the remainder is not known. V, J and clone size derive from that table, while D and trimming were established from the DNA sequence. The sample yields tens of thousands of clones; around 80% were counted once. The top ten hold 1.5% to 2% of the sample. The time point label corresponds to: baseline, week 1 (first vaccination visit). The label giving this sample's treatment or condition can be read as: pre-vaccination baseline after standard-of-care therapy. The donors had newly diagnosed IDH1-mutant astrocytomas of WHO grade 3 or 4 that showed loss of nuclear ATRX. The samples were drawn from NOA16, a multicentre, single-arm, open-label phase I trial in Germany that tested a mutant IDH1 peptide vaccine in humans for the first time. Blood drawn at visit V03 was used as the baseline sample for immunogenicity testing. The DNeasy Blood and Tissue Kit was used to extract genomic DNA from EDTA blood for TCRB sequencing.

This clone was recorded a few times. This clone's antigen is unknown. Base qualities are not provided; no much larger clone lies one nucleotide away. From cysteine to phenylalanine, the CDR3 is 14 amino acids long. Only CDR3 DNA remains: 42 bases, in frame from the first base. A distance of 12 bases separates the germline ends of V and J, which lose 4 bases and 5 bases respectively. Reading the germline V gene (reference sequence) gives CDR1 MNHNY and CDR2 SVGAGI. Here the chain combines TRBV6-6 and TRBJ1-5, and perhaps TRBD1 as D gene, on 6 matching bases. The source of this sequence is a woman in her forties with glioma. Sample: PBMCs, taken from a glioma patient treated with radiotherapy, temozolomide or both. The CDR3 sequence is CASSWGSGDQPQHF. The nucleotides read TGTGCCAGCAGTTGGGGTTCAGGGGATCAGCCCCAGCATTTT.